This is a list of T cell receptor beta chains from one sample in a study of OX40 agonist ivuxolimab in advanced cancers. Some clones are missing from TCRdb's copy, which holds only in-frame ones; the method was immunoSEQ multiplex PCR. Of 70,000 to 100,000 clones in the sample, under 90% were seen once. Source: CD4+ or CD8+ T cells sorted from blood, taken in a trial of the OX40 agonist ivuxolimab. These receptors all stem from an adult with an advanced solid tumor such as melanoma, head and neck, liver or kidney cancer. Each CDR3 is given with its conserved first and last residue. The D gene is left open where the match is weak. Size values are once, few and many counts, or a class for expanded clones, and some rows have none.

v_gene	d_gene	j_gene	abundance	CDR3aa	CDR3nt
TRBV28	-	TRBJ2-7	-	CASSPAGQRTYEQYF	TGTGCCAGCAGTCCGGCTGGGCAGAGAACCTACGAGCAGTACTTC
TRBV5-4	-	TRBJ2-7	-	CASSLALTGEQYF	TGTGCCAGCAGCTTGGCTCTAACGGGCGAGCAGTACTTC
TRBV2	-	TRBJ1-2	-	CASSVGQEGGYTF	TGTGCCAGCAGCGTAGGACAAGAGGGCGGCTACACCTTC
TRBV27	TRBD1	TRBJ2-7	-	CASSVPGQVQYF	TGTGCCAGCAGCGTCCCGGGACAGGTACAGTACTTC
TRBV11-1	-	TRBJ1-2	few	CASSLERNYGYTF	TGTGCCAGCAGCTTAGAGCGGAACTATGGCTACACCTTC
TRBV27	TRBD2	TRBJ2-1	-	CASSFPGRAANEQFF	TGTGCCAGCAGTTTCCCCGGGAGGGCCGCCAATGAGCAGTTCTTC
TRBV6-6	-	TRBJ1-2	-	CASSYYSSNYGYTF	TGTGCCAGCAGTTACTACTCCTCTAACTATGGCTACACCTTC
TRBV6-5	TRBD1	TRBJ1-2	-	CASSYTRTGGGYGYTF	TGTGCCAGCAGTTACACCCGGACAGGGGGCGGCTATGGCTACACCTTC
TRBV18	TRBD2	TRBJ2-1	-	CASSPSSGYNEQFF	TGTGCCAGCTCACCATCTAGCGGATACAATGAGCAGTTCTTC
TRBV30	-	TRBJ2-3	-	CAWSMGFSTDTQYF	TGTGCCTGGAGTATGGGGTTTAGCACAGATACGCAGTATTTT
TRBV10-2	TRBD1	TRBJ2-7	-	CASTGTRTGGYEQYF	TGCGCCAGCACCGGCACCCGGACAGGGGGCTACGAGCAGTACTTC
TRBV10-1	-	TRBJ2-1	once	CASSEGYNEQFF	TGCGCCAGCAGTGAGGGGTACAATGAGCAGTTCTTC
TRBV28	TRBD1	TRBJ2-7	-	CASSRYRGRYEQYF	TGTGCCAGCAGCCGCTACAGGGGGCGATACGAGCAGTACTTC
TRBV6-5	TRBD1	TRBJ2-7	-	CASSSQQGEQYF	TGTGCCAGCAGCTCCCAACAGGGGGAGCAGTACTTC
TRBV27	TRBD1	TRBJ2-7	once	CASSSTGGPYEQYF	TGTGCCAGCAGTTCCACAGGGGGGCCCTACGAGCAGTACTTC
TRBV7-9	-	TRBJ2-7	once	CASSLGTAAGEQYF	TGTGCCAGCAGCTTAGGGACAGCGGCGGGCGAGCAGTACTTC
TRBV27	-	TRBJ2-1	-	CASSLYSIGTGGAGRTYNEQFF	TGTGCCAGCAGTTTATACTCTATTGGGACAGGCGGAGCGGGACGAACCTACAATGAGCAGTTCTTC
TRBV5-1	TRBD2	TRBJ2-5	-	CASSSGTSGKETQYF	TGCGCCAGCAGCTCCGGGACTAGCGGAAAAGAGACCCAGTACTTC
TRBV11-3	TRBD2	TRBJ2-3	-	CASSPGTSESTDTQYF	TGTGCCAGCAGTCCCGGGACTAGCGAAAGCACAGATACGCAGTATTTT
TRBV11-3	TRBD1	TRBJ2-5	-	CASSLPGQGAKTQYF	TGTGCCAGCAGCTTGCCGGGACAGGGGGCGAAGACCCAGTACTTC
TRBV7-3	TRBD2	TRBJ2-1	-	CASSLTSETYNEQFF	TGTGCCAGCAGCTTGACTAGCGAGACCTACAATGAGCAGTTCTTC
TRBV6-1	-	TRBJ2-5	once	CASSVYSGEQYF	TGTGCCAGCAGTGTGTATAGTGGGGAGCAGTACTTC
TRBV11-3	-	TRBJ2-5	-	CASSFGQQETQYF	TGTGCCAGCAGCTTTGGACAGCAAGAGACCCAGTACTTC
TRBV5-1	TRBD1	TRBJ1-4	once	CASSLVGTGNNEKLFF	TGCGCCAGCAGCTTGGTGGGGACAGGGAATAATGAAAAACTGTTTTTT
TRBV5-4	TRBD2	TRBJ2-1	-	CASSLTSGRDEQFF	TGTGCCAGCAGCTTAACTAGCGGGAGGGATGAGCAGTTCTTC
TRBV2	TRBD2	TRBJ2-5	-	CASSAGGSMETQYF	TGTGCCAGCAGTGCGGGGGGGAGTATGGAGACCCAGTACTTC
TRBV5-4	TRBD2	TRBJ2-3	-	CASSPGGSGRVRTDTQYF	TGTGCCAGCAGCCCCGGGGGTAGCGGGAGGGTTCGCACAGATACGCAGTATTTT
TRBV6-1	TRBD1	TRBJ2-7	-	CASSATGVEQYF	TGTGCCAGCAGCGCGACAGGGGTCGAGCAGTACTTC
TRBV6-1	-	TRBJ2-5	-	CASSEDRETQYF	TGTGCCAGCAGTGAAGATCGAGAGACCCAGTACTTC